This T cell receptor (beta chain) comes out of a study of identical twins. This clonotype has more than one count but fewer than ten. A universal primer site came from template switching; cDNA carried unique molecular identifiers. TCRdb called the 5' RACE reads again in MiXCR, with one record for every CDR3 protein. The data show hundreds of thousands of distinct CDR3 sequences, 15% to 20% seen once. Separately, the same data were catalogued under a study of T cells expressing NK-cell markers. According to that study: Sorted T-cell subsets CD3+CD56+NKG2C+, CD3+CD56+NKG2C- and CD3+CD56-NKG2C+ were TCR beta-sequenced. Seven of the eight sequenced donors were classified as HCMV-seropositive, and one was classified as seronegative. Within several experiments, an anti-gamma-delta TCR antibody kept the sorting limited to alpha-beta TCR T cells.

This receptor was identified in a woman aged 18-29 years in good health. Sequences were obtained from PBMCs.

This CDR3 reads CASSLEADPFNEQFF. The CDR3 DNA reads as TGTGCCAGCAGCTTAGAAGCGGACCCTTTCAATGAGCAGTTCTTC. The chain employs TRBV7-9 and TRBJ2-1, with D perhaps matching TRBD2 (5 bases). Per germline, CDR1 SEHNR and CDR2 FQNEAQ (reference sequence). The CDR3 loop spans 15 amino acids. V lost 1 base and J lost 6, with 13 bases in between.